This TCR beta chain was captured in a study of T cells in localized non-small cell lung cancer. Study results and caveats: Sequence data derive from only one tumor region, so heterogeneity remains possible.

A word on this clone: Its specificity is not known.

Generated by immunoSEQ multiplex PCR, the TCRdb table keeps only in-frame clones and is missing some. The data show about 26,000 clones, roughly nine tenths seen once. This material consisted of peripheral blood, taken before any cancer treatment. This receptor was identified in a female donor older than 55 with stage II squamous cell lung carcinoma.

In nucleotides, the CDR3 is TGCGCCAGCAGCATCTCTTACAGGGGGTCCGGAGAGACCCAGTACTTC. Translation gives CASSISYRGSGETQYF. The rearrangement joins TRBV5-1 to TRBJ2-5; TRBD1 matches 8 bases. The germline V gene encodes CDR1 SGHRS and CDR2 YFSETQ. CDR3 length equals 16 residues. The V and J ends lost 4 bases and 4 bases, in that order; junction bases with no gene match: 12.